This entry concerns a single TCR delta chain. Its antigen target is currently unknown. The record has no base qualities; no much larger clone is one base away. These data belong to a study of gamma-delta T cells after stem cell transplantation (TCRdb year 2016). The library was prepared using RT-PCR. TCRdb shows the sequencer as Illumina MiSeq. TCRdb called clones anew from the public reads via CATT; matching DNA rows were later pooled. This sample comprises roughly 1,500 delta-chain clones, around 15% of them detected only once. About 23% of the sample comes from the top ten. The CDR3, cysteine through phenylalanine, is 16 amino acids long. The retained sequence is limited to the CDR3, 48 bases, with the frame set at the first base. V trim: 1 base; J trim: 3 bases; unmatched bases: 5. Via the germline V gene, CDR1 is GEAIGNYY and CDR2 EKD.

The chain links TRDV2 with TRDJ1; TRDD3 lines up with 12 middle nucleotides. The source is a human donor. It is not recorded whose cells these are; they may come from a transplant donor. Source material: gamma-delta T cells. CDR3 region: CACDTVLGDTADKLIF. In nucleotide form, the sequence is TGTGCCTGTGACACAGTACTGGGGGATACCGCCGATAAACTCATCTTT.